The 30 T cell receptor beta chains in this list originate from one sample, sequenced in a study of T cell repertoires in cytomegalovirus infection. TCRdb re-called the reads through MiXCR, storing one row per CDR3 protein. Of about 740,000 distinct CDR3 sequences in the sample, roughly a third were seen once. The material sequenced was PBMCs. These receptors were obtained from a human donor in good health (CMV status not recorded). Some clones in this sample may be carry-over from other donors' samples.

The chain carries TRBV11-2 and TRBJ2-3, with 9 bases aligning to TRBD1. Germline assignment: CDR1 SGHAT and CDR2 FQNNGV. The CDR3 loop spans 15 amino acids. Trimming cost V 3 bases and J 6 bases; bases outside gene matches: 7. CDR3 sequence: CASSFGTGISDTQYF. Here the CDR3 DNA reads TGTGCCAGCAGCTTCGGGACAGGGATTAGTGATACGCAGTATTTT.

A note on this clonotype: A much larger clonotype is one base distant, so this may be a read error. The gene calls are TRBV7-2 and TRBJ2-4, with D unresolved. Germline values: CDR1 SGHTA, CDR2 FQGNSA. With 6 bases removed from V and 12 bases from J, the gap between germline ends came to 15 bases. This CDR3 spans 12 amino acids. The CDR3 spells CTSRTYQGGQYF. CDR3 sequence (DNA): TGTACCAGCAGAACCTACCAAGGTGGTCAGTACTTC.

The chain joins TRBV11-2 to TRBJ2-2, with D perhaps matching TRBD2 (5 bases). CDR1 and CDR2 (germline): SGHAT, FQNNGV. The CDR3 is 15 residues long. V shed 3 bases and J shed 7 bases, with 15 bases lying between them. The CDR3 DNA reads TGTGCCAGCAGCTTCTCCGGGAAGGTTAGCGGGGAGCTGTTTTTT. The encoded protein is CASSFSGKVSGELFF.

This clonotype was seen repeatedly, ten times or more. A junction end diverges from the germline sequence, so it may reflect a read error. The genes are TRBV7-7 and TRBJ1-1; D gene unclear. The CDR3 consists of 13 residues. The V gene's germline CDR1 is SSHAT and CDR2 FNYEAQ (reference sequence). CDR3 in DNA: TGTGCTAGCAGCTTAAGGTGGGACACTGAAGCTTTCTTT. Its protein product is CASSLRWDTEAFF.

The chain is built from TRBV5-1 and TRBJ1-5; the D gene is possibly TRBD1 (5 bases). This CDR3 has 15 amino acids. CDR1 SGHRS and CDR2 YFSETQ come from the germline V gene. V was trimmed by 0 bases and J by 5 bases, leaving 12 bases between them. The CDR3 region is CASSLGGAEDQPQHF. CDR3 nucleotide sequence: TGCGCCAGCAGCTTGGGAGGGGCTGAAGATCAGCCCCAGCATTTT.

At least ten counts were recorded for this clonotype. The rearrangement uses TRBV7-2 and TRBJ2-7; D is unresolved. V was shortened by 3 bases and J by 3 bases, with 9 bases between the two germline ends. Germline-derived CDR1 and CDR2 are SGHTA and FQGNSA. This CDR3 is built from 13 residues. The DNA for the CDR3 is TGTGCCAGCAGCTTTGCGGACGGCTACGAGCAGTACTTC. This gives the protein CASSFADGYEQYF.

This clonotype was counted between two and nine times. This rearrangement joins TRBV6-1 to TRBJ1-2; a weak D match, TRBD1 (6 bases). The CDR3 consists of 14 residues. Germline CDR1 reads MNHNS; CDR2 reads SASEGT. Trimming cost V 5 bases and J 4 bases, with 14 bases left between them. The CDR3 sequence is CASSFQGQGYGYTF. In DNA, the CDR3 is TGTGCCAGCAGTTTCCAGGGGCAGGGCTATGGCTACACCTTC.

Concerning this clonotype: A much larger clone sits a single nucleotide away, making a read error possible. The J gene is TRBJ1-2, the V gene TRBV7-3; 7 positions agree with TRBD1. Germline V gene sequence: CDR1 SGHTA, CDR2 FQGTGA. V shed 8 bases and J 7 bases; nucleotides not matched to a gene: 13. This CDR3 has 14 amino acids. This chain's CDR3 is CASGPRQGGRGYTF. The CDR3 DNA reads TGTGCCAGCGGCCCCCGACAGGGCGGTCGTGGCTACACCTTC.

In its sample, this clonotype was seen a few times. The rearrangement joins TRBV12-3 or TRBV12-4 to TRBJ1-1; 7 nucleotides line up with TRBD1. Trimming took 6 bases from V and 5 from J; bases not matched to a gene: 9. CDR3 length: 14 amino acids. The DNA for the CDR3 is TGTGCCAGCAGAGAAACAGGGGTGGGGACTGAAGCTTTCTTT. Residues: CASRETGVGTEAFF.

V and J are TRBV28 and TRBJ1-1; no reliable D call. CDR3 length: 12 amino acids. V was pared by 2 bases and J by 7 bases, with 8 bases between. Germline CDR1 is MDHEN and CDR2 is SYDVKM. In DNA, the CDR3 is TGTGCCAGCAGTTTAAGTCGACTTGAAGCTTTCTTT. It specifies CASSLSRLEAFF.

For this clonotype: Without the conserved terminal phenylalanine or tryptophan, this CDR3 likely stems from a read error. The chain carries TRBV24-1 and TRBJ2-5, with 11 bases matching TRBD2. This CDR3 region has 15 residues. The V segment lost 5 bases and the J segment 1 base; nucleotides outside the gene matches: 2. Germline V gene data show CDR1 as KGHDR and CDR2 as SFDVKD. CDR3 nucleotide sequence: TGTGCCACCAGTGCAACTAGCGGGGGCCAAGAGACCCAGTACTCC. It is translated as CATSATSGGQETQYS.

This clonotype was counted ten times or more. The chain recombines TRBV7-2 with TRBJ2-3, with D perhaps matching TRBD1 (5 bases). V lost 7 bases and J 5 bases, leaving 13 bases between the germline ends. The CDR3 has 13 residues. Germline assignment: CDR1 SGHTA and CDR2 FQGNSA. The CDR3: CASTPSQGDTQYF. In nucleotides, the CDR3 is TGTGCCAGCACCCCAAGCCAGGGAGATACGCAGTATTTT.

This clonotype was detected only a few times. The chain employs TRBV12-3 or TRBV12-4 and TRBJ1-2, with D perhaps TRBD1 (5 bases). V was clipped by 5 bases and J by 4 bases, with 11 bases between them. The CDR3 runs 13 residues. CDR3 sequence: CASSGAGVYGYTF. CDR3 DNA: TGTGCCAGCAGTGGGGCGGGGGTCTATGGCTACACCTTC.

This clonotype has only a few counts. In nucleotides, the CDR3 is TGTGCCACCGAAATCAGCAGGAACTATGGCTACACCTTC. This codes for CATEISRNYGYTF. The chain has TRBV2 and TRBJ1-2; D uncertain. This CDR3 contains 13 residues. CDR1 and CDR2 from the germline V gene are SNHLY and FYNNEI. V was shortened by 10 bases and J by 2 bases, with 14 bases between the two germline ends.

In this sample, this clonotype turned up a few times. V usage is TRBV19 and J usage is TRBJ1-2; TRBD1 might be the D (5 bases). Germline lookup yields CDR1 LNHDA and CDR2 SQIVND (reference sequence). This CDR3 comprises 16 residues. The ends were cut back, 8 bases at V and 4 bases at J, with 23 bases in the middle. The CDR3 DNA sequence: TGTGCCAGTCGGGCGGTCGGTCAGGGCGACTTCTATGGCTACACCTTC. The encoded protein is CASRAVGQGDFYGYTF. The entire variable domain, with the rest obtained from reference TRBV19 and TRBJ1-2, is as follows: DGGITQSPKYLFRKEGQNVTLSCEQNLNHDAMYWYRQDPGQGLRLIYYSQIVNDFQKGDIAEGYSVSREKKESFPLTVTSAQKNPTAFYLCASRAVGQGDFYGYTFGSGTRLTVV.

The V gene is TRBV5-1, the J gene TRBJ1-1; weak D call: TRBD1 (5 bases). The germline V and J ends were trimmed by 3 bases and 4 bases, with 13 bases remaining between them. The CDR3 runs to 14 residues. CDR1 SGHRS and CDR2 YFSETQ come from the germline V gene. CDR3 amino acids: CASSSSQGGTEAFF. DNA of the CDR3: TGCGCCAGCAGCTCCTCCCAGGGTGGCACTGAAGCTTTCTTT.

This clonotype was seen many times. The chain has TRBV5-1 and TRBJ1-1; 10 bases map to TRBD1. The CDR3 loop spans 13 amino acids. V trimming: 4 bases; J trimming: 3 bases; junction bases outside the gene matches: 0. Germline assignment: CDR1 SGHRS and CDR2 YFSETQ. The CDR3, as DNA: TGCGCCAGCAGCGGGACAGGGGACACTGAAGCTTTCTTT. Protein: CASSGTGDTEAFF.

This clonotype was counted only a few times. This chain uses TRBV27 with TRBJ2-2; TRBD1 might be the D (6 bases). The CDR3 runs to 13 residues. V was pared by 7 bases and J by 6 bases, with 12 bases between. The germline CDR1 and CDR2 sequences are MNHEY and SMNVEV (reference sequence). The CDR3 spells CASNPGVSGELFF. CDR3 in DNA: TGTGCCAGCAACCCAGGGGTATCCGGGGAGCTGTTTTTT.

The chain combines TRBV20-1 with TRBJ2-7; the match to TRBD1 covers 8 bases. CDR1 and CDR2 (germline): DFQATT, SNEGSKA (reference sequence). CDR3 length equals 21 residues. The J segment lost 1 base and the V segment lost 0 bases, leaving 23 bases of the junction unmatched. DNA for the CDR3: TGCAGTGCTAGAGATTTTTTGATTTCGGCGGCAGGGGGCGAGTCATCCTACGAGCAGTACTTC. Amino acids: CSARDFLISAAGGESSYEQYF.

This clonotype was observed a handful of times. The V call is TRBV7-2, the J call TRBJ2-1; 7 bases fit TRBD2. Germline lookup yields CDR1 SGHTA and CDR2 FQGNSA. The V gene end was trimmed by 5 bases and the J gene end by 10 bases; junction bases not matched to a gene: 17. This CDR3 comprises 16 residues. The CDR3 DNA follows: TGTGCCAGCAGCCCGCGCGGGGAGGGCCAGGAGAACGAGCAGTTCTTC. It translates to CASSPRGEGQENEQFF.

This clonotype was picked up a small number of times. In DNA, the CDR3 is TGTGCCAGCAGCTTAGCCAGGGGTTGGGGCGAGCAGTACTTC. Translation: CASSLARGWGEQYF. The chain combines TRBV7-9 with TRBJ2-7; D is possibly TRBD1 (6 bases). The CDR3 spans 14 residues. The V gene lost 0 bases and the J gene lost 6 bases, with 12 bases spanning the gap. Germline V CDR1 and CDR2: SEHNR, FQNEAQ (reference sequence).

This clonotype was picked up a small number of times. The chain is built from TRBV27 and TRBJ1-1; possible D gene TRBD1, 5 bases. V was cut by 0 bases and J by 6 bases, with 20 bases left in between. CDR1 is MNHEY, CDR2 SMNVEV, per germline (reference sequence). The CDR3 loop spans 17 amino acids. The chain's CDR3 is CASSLSGGRVGPAEAFF. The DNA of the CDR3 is TGTGCCAGCAGTTTATCGGGGGGACGTGTGGGACCGGCTGAAGCTTTCTTT.

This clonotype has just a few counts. The CDR3 bases are TGTGCCACCAGTGATCCCACCGGACTAGCGGGAGGGCCCAATGAGCAGTTCTTC. This encodes CATSDPTGLAGGPNEQFF. This sequence joins TRBV24-1 and TRBJ2-1; 15 positions match TRBD2. After removal of 3 bases from V and 6 bases from J, the junction contained 8 bases not matched to a gene. Germline loops: CDR1 KGHDR, CDR2 SFDVKD. CDR3 size: 18 residues.

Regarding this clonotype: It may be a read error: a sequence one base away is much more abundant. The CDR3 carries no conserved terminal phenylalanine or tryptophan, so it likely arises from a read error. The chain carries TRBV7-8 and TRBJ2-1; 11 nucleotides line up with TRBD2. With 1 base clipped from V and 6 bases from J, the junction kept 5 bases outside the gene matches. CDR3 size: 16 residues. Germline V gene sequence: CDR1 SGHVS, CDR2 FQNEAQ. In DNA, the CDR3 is TGTGCCAGCAGCTTAGTTAGCGGGAGGGATTCCAATGAGCAGTTCTGC. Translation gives CASSLVSGRDSNEQFC.

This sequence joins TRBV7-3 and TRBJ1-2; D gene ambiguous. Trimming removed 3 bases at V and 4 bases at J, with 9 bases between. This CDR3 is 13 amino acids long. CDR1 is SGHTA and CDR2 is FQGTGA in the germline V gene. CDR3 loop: CASSFTDAYGYTF. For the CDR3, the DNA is TGTGCCAGCAGCTTTACCGATGCCTATGGCTACACCTTC.

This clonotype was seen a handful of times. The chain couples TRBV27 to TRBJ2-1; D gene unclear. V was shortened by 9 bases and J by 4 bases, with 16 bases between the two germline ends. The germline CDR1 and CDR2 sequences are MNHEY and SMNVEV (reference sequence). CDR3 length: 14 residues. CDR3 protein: CASQMWHSYNEQFF. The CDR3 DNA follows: TGTGCCAGTCAAATGTGGCACTCGTACAATGAGCAGTTCTTC.

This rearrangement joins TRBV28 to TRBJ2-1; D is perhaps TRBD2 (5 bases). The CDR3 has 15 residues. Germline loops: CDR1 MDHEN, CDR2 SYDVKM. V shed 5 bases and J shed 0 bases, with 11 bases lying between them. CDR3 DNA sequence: TGTGCCAGCAGTCCCCTACTAGACTCCTACAATGAGCAGTTCTTC. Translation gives CASSPLLDSYNEQFF.

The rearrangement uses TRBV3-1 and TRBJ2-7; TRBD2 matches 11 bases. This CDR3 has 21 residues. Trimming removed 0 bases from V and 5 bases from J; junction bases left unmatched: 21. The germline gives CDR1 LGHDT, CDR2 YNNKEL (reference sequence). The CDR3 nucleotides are TGTGCCAGCAGCCAAGAAGGGCCCGGAATCGGAACTAGCGGGAGATTCGACGAGCAGTACTTC. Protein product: CASSQEGPGIGTSGRFDEQYF.

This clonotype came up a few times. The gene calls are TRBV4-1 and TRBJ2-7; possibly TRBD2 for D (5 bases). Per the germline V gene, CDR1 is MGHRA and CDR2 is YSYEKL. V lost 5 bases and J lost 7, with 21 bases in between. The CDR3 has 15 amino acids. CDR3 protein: CASSGPGMTTREQYF. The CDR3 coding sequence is TGCGCCAGCAGCGGTCCGGGGATGACTACGCGGGAGCAGTACTTC.

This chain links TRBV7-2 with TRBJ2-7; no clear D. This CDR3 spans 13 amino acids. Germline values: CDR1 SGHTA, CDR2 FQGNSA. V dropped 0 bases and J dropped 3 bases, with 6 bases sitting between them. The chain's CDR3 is CASSLAWYYEQYF. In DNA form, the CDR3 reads TGTGCCAGCAGCTTAGCCTGGTACTACGAGCAGTACTTC.